This TCR beta chain was sequenced in a study of CD8+ T cells in alopecia areata. About the research overall: Tofacitinib administration to treated patients was oral, at 5 to 10 mg twice daily. Scoring of treated patients' severity used the percentage of affected scalp area. Study-level results: Lesional scalp, notably in alopecia totalis/universalis, had clonality above that of normal scalp. Possibly as an HLA-related effect, TCR sharing across patients appeared less clear than in mice.

After isolation, RNA underwent reverse transcription to generate cDNA as the sequencing template. Sequenced by immunoSEQ multiplex PCR; TCRdb stores in-frame clones only, minus some. This table holds around 290,000 clones, 58% found once. Comment on this clone: Its antigen remains unidentified.

CDR1 and CDR2 from the germline V gene are SGHDT and YYEEEE. V lost 4 bases, J lost 2 bases, and 7 bases lay in between. CDR3 length: 14 residues. Indicated treatment: oral pan-JAK inhibitor, 5-10 mg twice daily. This clonotype was obtained from a human donor with alopecia areata. The specimen comprised CD4+ T cells sorted from blood, sampled at week 24, from a patient treated with tofacitinib. The J gene is TRBJ2-6, the V gene TRBV5-6, with D hard to call. CDR3 sequence (DNA): TGTGCCAGCAGCCCGTTTGCTGGGGCCAACGTCCTGACTTTC. Encoded protein: CASSPFAGANVLTF.